This T cell receptor (beta chain) derives from a study of blood T cell repertoires in COVID-19. Study details: Specimens from acute and convalescent COVID-19 originated in the United States, Italy and Spain.

Using immunoSEQ multiplex PCR, the repertoire was profiled, and TCRdb retains in-frame clones only, with some absent. This table holds approximately 400,000 clones, roughly 86% found once. The CDR3 spans 13 residues. Germline assignment: CDR1 SQVTM and CDR2 ANQGSEA. V was pared by 7 bases and J by 6 bases, with 9 bases of the junction left unmatched. This clonotype was obtained from a human donor with acute or convalescent COVID-19. The donor label of this sample is uncertain. The source material was peripheral blood. The chain links TRBV29-1 to TRBJ2-4; 7 bases line up with TRBD1. The DNA for the CDR3 is TGCAGCGCCCAAGGCAGGGGGTTAAACATTCAGTACTTC. It translates to CSAQGRGLNIQYF.